This entry lists 8 T cell receptor beta chains sequenced from one sample in a study of T cell responses to AZD1222 COVID-19 vaccine. Profiled with immunoSEQ multiplex PCR; TCRdb holds only in-frame clones, not every one. The sample consists of 250,000 to 300,000 clones, 90% to 95% of them appearing once. The source material was peripheral blood, sampled 28 days after the second AZD1222 dose. The receptor set was obtained from an adult who received the AZD1222 COVID-19 vaccine.

The genes are TRBV2 and TRBJ1-5; D remains unclear. The germline V gene encodes CDR1 SNHLY and CDR2 FYNNEI. CDR3 length: 13 residues. V gave up 1 base and J gave up 4 bases, with 5 bases separating them. The CDR3 is CASSEVRNQPQHF. CDR3 in DNA: TGTGCCAGCAGTGAAGTTAGGAATCAGCCCCAGCATTTT.

The chain links TRBV5-1 to TRBJ2-7; 7 bases are shared with TRBD1. CDR1 SGHRS and CDR2 YFSETQ come from the germline V gene. This CDR3 has 14 amino acids. V was clipped by 0 bases and J by 3 bases; unmatched bases: 3. CDR3 sequence reads: CASSLEGGRYEQYF. In DNA form, the CDR3 reads TGCGCCAGCAGCTTGGAAGGGGGCCGCTACGAGCAGTACTTC. Full variable domain (outside the CDR3, taken from reference TRBV5-1 and TRBJ2-7): KAGVTQTPRYLIKTRGQQVTLSCSPISGHRSVSWYQQTPGQGLQFLFEYFSETQRNKGNFPGRFSGRQFSNSRSEMNVSTLELGDSALYLCASSLEGGRYEQYFGPGTRLTVT.

The chain carries TRBV5-1 and TRBJ1-4, with D uncertain. V dropped 2 bases and J dropped 0 bases, with 5 bases sitting between them. From germline, CDR1 is SGHRS and CDR2 YFSETQ. This CDR3 comprises 14 residues. CDR3 in amino acids: CASSFFTTNEKLFF. Written as DNA, the CDR3 is TGCGCCAGCAGCTTCTTTACAACTAATGAAAAACTGTTTTTT.

A single count supports this clone. V is TRBV4-2 and J is TRBJ1-5; no clear D gene. Trimming stripped 1 base from V and 3 bases from J, with 7 bases between. The CDR3 has 14 residues. The germline V gene encodes CDR1 LGHNA and CDR2 YNFKEQ. The CDR3: CASSQVGPNQPQHF. The CDR3 nucleotides are TGTGCCAGCAGCCAAGTCGGTCCCAATCAGCCCCAGCATTTT.

V and J are TRBV5-1 and TRBJ2-7; unclear D gene. Germline CDR1 reads SGHRS; CDR2 reads YFSETQ. The V end lost 4 bases, the J end lost 7 bases, and 15 bases lay between the germline ends. The CDR3 spans 13 residues. Written as DNA, the CDR3 is TGCGCCAGCAGCCCGCTTTGGGGTGGAGAGCAGTACTTC. Amino acid sequence: CASSPLWGGEQYF.

The chain employs TRBV7-2 and TRBJ1-5; D is undetermined. CDR1 and CDR2 (germline): SGHTA, FQGNSA. V lost 0 bases to trimming and J lost 11 bases, with 11 bases between them. This CDR3 is built from 13 residues. The CDR3 spells CASSLARSGSQHF. DNA for the CDR3: TGTGCCAGCAGCTTAGCGCGGTCTGGGTCCCAGCATTTT.

The J gene is TRBJ1-5, the V gene TRBV15; no reliable D call. CDR3 length: 13 residues. Trimming cost V 0 bases and J 7 bases, with 7 bases left between them. Germline loops: CDR1 LNHNV, CDR2 YYDKDF (reference sequence). The CDR3 DNA reads as TGTGCCACCAGCAGAGATCCCACCCAGCCCCAGCATTTT. Amino acid sequence: CATSRDPTQPQHF.

The chain combines TRBV28 with TRBJ1-4, with D perhaps TRBD1 (5 bases). CDR3 length: 12 residues. The germline gives CDR1 MDHEN, CDR2 SYDVKM. With 5 bases removed from V and 8 bases from J, the gap between germline ends came to 9 bases. The CDR3 nucleotides are TGTGCCAGCAGTGCAGGGTGGGAAAAACTGTTTTTT. Amino acid sequence: CASSAGWEKLFF. The whole variable domain, filled in from reference TRBV28 and TRBJ1-4, reads DVKVTQSSRYLVKRTGEKVFLECVQDMDHENMFWYRQDPGLGLRLIYFSYDVKMKEKGDIPEGYSVSREKKERFSLILESASTNQTSMYLCASSAGWEKLFFGSGTQLSVL.